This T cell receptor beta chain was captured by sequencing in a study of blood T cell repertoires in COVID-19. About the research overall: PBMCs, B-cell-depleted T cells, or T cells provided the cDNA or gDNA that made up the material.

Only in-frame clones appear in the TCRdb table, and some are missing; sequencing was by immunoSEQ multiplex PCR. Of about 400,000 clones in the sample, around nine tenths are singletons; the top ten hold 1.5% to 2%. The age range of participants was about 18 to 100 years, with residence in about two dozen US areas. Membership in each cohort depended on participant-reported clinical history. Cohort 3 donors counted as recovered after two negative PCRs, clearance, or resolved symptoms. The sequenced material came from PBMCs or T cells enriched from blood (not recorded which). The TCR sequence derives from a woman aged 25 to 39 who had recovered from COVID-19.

The CDR3 loop is CASSSTGEAFF. The CDR3 DNA sequence: TGTGCCAGCAGCTCGACAGGGGAAGCTTTCTTT. V is TRBV9 and J is TRBJ1-1; the match to TRBD1 covers 7 bases. The CDR3 is 11 amino acids. Losses at the gene ends were 4 bases for V and 8 bases for J; bases not matched to a gene: 2. Germline loops: CDR1 SGDLS, CDR2 YYNGEE.